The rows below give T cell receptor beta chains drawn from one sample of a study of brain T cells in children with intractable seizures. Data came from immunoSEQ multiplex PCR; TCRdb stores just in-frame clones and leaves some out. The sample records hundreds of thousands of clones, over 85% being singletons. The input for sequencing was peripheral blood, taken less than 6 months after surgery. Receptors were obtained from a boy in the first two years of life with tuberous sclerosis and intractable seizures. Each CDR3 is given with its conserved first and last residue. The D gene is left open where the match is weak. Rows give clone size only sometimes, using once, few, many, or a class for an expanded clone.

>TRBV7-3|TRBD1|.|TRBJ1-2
TGTGCCAGCAGCTTAACGGACAGGGCCGATAACTATGGCTACACCTTC
CASSLTDRADNYGYTF
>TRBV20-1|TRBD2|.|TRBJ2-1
TGCAGTGCTAGTCGAGCCGGGACTAGCGTAAATGAGCAGTTCTTC
CSASRAGTSVNEQFF
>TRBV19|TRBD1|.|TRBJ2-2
TGTGCCAGTAGTTTAGGACAGGGGGCGAACACCGGGGAGCTGTTTTTT
CASSLGQGANTGELFF
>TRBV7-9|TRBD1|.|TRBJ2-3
TGTGCCAGCAGCCGGGGACAGACTAGCACAGATACGCAGTATTTT
CASSRGQTSTDTQYF
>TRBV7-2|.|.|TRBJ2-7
TGTGCCAGCAGCTTAGGTGGGGCTGGGGAAGAGCAGTACTTC
CASSLGGAGEEQYF
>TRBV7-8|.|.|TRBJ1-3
TGTGCCAGCACCCTTAGACCAGGAAACACCATATATTTT
CASTLRPGNTIYF
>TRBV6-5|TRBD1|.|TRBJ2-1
TGTGCCAGCAGAGTGGCCGGGACAGGATACAATGAGCAGTTCTTC
CASRVAGTGYNEQFF
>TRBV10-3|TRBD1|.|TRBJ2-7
TGTGCCATCAGTCCACAGGGGGACGAGCAGTACTTC
CAISPQGDEQYF
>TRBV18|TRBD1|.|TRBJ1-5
TGTGCCAGCTCCTCAGGGGGGCTACTGCATCAGCCCCAGCATTTT
CASSSGGLLHQPQHF
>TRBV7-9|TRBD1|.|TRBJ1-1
TGTGCCAGCAGCCGACAGCAGGGGGGGACTGAAGCTTTCTTT
CASSRQQGGTEAFF
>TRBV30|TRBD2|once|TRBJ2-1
TGTGCCTGGACCCTAGCGGGGGGAAACGATGAGCAGTTCTTC
CAWTLAGGNDEQFF
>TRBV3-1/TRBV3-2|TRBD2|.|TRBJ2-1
TGTGCCAGCAGCCAAGAGTGGAGCGGGAATTACAATGAGCAGTTCTTC
CASSQEWSGNYNEQFF
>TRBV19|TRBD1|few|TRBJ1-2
TGTGCCAGTTCCTACAGGACAGGGTATGGCTACACCTTC
CASSYRTGYGYTF
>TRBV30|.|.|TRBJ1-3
TGTGCCTGGAGTTTAGAGCCCGGGACAACCCGAAACACCATATATTTT
CAWSLEPGTTRNTIYF
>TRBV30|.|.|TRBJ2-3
TGTGCCTGGACCCGTCTTGGGGCATTCACAGATACGCAGTATTTT
CAWTRLGAFTDTQYF
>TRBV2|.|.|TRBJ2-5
TGTGCCAGCAGTGCCGTAGGGGTTAACCAAGAGACCCAGTACTTC
CASSAVGVNQETQYF
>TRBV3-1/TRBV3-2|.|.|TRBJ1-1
TGTGCCAGCAGCCAAGATTGGATATTGAACACTGAAGCTTTCTTT
CASSQDWILNTEAFF
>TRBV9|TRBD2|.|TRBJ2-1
TGTGCCAGCAGCGCCTTCCTAGCGGGAGCCTACAATGAGCAGTTCTTC
CASSAFLAGAYNEQFF
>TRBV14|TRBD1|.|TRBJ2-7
TGTGCCAGCAGCCAGGCTCTTACACATGGACAGGTGAAGGGGGAGCAGTACTTC
CASSQALTHGQVKGEQYF
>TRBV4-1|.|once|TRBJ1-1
TGCGCCAGCAGCCAAGTACCAGGTCCCATGAACACTGAAGCTTTCTTT
CASSQVPGPMNTEAFF
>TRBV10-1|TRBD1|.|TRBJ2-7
TGCGCCAGCAGCTCACCGGGACAGGGGGTAGCCGAGCAGTACTTC
CASSSPGQGVAEQYF
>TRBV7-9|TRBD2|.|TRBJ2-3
TGTGCCAGCAGCTTTAGCGGGTACACAGATACGCAGTATTTT
CASSFSGYTDTQYF
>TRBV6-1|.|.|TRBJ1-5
TGTGCCAGCAGTGACCCGCGACCCTTCAATCAGCCCCAGCATTTT
CASSDPRPFNQPQHF
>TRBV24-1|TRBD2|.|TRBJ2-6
TGTGCCACCAGTGAAGCGGGGATCTCTGGGGCCAACGTCCTGACTTTC
CATSEAGISGANVLTF
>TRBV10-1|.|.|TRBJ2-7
TGCGCCAGCAGTGATTATAGAGACAGGTGGTACGAGCAGTACTTC
CASSDYRDRWYEQYF
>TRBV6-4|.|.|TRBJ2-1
TGTGCCAGCAGTAGAGCCTCCTACAATGAGCAGTTCTTC
CASSRASYNEQFF
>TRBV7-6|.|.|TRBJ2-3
TGTGCCAGCAGCCTTCTCGGGGGGCGGAGCACAGATACGCAGTATTTT
CASSLLGGRSTDTQYF
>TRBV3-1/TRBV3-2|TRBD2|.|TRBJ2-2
TGTGCCAGCAGCAAACTCGCGGGGGGGCCGGAAACCGGGGAGCTGTTTTTT
CASSKLAGGPETGELFF
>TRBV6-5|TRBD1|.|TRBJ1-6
TGTGCCAGCAGTTACTCCGGGACAGATTCCTCACCCCTCCACTTT
CASSYSGTDSSPLHF
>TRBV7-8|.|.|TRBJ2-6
TGTGCCAGCAGCCCACAGGCAATCTCTGGGGCCAACGTCCTGACTTTC
CASSPQAISGANVLTF
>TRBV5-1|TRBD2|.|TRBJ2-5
TGCGCCAGCAGCGGGACTAACCAAGAGACCCAGTACTTC
CASSGTNQETQYF
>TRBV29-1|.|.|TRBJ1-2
TGCAGCGAAGAGACGGACATCTGTGGCTACACCTTC
CSEETDICGYTF
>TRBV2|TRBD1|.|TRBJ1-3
TGTGCCAGCAGTCAATACAGGGGATCTGGAAACACCATATATTTT
CASSQYRGSGNTIYF
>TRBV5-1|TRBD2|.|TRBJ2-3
TGCGCCAGCAGCTTGCGAACTAGCGGGGTGTTGGTAGCAGATACGCAGTATTTT
CASSLRTSGVLVADTQYF
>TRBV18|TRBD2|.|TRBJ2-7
TGTGCCAGCTCACCAGTGGGGGGGAACGAGCAGTACTTC
CASSPVGGNEQYF
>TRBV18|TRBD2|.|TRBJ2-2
TGTGCCAGCTCACCACTCCGGGAGGGGATCGGGGAGCTGTTTTTT
CASSPLREGIGELFF
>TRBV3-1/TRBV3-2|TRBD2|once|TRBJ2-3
TGTGCCAGCACCGCTAGCGGGGGCCACACAGATACGCAGTATTTT
CASTASGGHTDTQYF
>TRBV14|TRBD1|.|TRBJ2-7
TGTGCCAGCAGCCCTAGGACAGGGAGCTCCTACGAGCAGTACTTC
CASSPRTGSSYEQYF
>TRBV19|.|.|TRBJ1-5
TGTGCCAGTAGTATCCTAGGCAGTAGCAATCAGCCCCAGCATTTT
CASSILGSSNQPQHF
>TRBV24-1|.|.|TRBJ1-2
TGTGCCACCAGTGATTTTCCGGGTGGCCATGGCTACACCTTC
CATSDFPGGHGYTF
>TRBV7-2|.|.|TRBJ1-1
TGTGCCAGCAGCTTAGCGCGTGCGGTCACTGAAGCTTTCTTT
CASSLARAVTEAFF
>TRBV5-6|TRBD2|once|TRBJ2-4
TGTGCCAGCAGCTTGGGGCTAGCGGGAGGCGGTAAGGACATTCAGTACTTC
CASSLGLAGGGKDIQYF
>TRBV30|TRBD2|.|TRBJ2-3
TGTGCCTGGAGTGATAGCGGGGGGGCTGCAGATACGCAGTATTTT
CAWSDSGGAADTQYF
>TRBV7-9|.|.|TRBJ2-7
TGTGCCAGCAGCTTAAGCGGGACAGGCTACGAGCAGTACTTC
CASSLSGTGYEQYF
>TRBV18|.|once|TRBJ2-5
TGTGCCAGCTCACCCCCGGGGGGCCGGGTGGAGTACTTC
CASSPPGGRVEYF
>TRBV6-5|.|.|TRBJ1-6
TGTGCCAGCAGTTTAGACTATAATTCACCCCTCCACTTT
CASSLDYNSPLHF
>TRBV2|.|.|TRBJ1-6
TGTGCCAGCAGTGTAGGGGCGAAAACGATTTCCTATAATTCACCCCTCCACTTT
CASSVGAKTISYNSPLHF
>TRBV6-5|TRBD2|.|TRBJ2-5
TGTGCCAGCAGTTTAACTAGCGGCCAAGAGACCCAGTACTTC
CASSLTSGQETQYF
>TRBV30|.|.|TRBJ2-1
TGTGCCTGGAGTTCCGTGGGACTCAATGAGCAGTTCTTC
CAWSSVGLNEQFF
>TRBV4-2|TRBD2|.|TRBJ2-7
TGTGCCAGCAGCCCCCTCGGACTAGCGGCTAGCTCCTACGAGCAGTACTTC
CASSPLGLAASSYEQYF
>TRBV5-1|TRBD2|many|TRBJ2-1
TGCGCCAGCAGCTTGAGCGGGGGCAATGAGCAGTTCTTC
CASSLSGGNEQFF
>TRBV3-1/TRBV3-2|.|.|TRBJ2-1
TGTGCCAGCAGCCAAAACAGGGCGAATGAGCAGTTCTTC
CASSQNRANEQFF
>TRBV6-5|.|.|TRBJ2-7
TGTGCCAGCAGGCCGGGATCGAAGGTTTACGAGCAGTACTTC
CASRPGSKVYEQYF
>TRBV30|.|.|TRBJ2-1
TGTGCCTGGAGCGATACTAGCTCCGGTGAGCAGTTCTTC
CAWSDTSSGEQFF
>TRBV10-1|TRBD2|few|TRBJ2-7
TGCGCCAGCAGTCCAGGGACTAGCGGGAACGACGAGCAGTACTTC
CASSPGTSGNDEQYF
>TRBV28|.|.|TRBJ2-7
TGTGCCAGCAGCTCCGGCAGCACCGCTCGCTACGAGCAGTACTTC
CASSSGSTARYEQYF